One and the same sample provided the 23 T cell receptor beta chains below, sequenced in a study of Ad26.COV2.S vaccination and SARS-CoV-2 variants. The assay was immunoSEQ multiplex PCR, and TCRdb's table has in-frame clones only and misses some. The sample includes over 350,000 clones, approximately 90% seen only once; the top ten take under 4%. Stated treatment: approximately 18 received Ad26.COV2.S at low or high dose, single or two shots; five or six received placebo; per-sample allocation not given. After the first vaccine or placebo injection, samples were drawn on day 63. Sample: peripheral blood, taken in a trial of Ad26.COV2.S vaccine versus placebo. The receptor source for this set is a person aged 18 to 65 who received the Ad26.COV2.S COVID-19 vaccine or a placebo.

The V and J genes are TRBV7-6 and TRBJ1-1; D unresolved. Germline CDR1 reads SGHVS; CDR2 reads FNYEAQ. The CDR3 runs 15 residues. V was trimmed by 4 bases and J by 5 bases, leaving 17 bases between them. As DNA, the CDR3 is TGTGCCAGCAGCTCCCTAGGAGGGCGACGGACTGAAGCTTTCTTT. Residues: CASSSLGGRRTEAFF.

The chain carries TRBV19 and TRBJ1-1; D call uncertain. The germline CDR1 and CDR2 sequences are LNHDA and SQIVND (reference sequence). V was pared by 6 bases and J by 10 bases, with 12 bases between. This CDR3 has 11 residues. In DNA, the CDR3 is TGTGCCAGTAGCCCCGGGCCGGGAGCTTTCTTT. It yields the protein CASSPGPGAFF.

The genes are TRBV3-1 (or the pseudogene TRBV3-2) and TRBJ2-7; tentatively, D is TRBD2 (6 bases). With 0 bases removed from V and 4 bases from J, the gap between germline ends came to 13 bases. The CDR3 consists of 15 residues. CDR1 LGHDT and CDR2 YNNKEL come from the germline V gene (reference sequence). The CDR3 region is CASSQDTRRVYEQYF. The CDR3 nucleotides are TGTGCCAGCAGCCAAGACACTCGGAGGGTGTACGAGCAGTACTTC.

The chain is built from TRBV7-9 and TRBJ1-1; D unresolved. Germline V gene sequence: CDR1 SEHNR, CDR2 FQNEAQ (reference sequence). Trimming cost V 5 bases and J 3 bases, with 10 bases left between them. This CDR3 has 13 residues. The CDR3 bases are TGTGCCAGCAGCCATACTAAGGACACTGAAGCTTTCTTT. Protein product: CASSHTKDTEAFF.

This clone was counted a single time. The chain employs TRBV19 and TRBJ2-2, with no clear D. Trimming removed 0 bases from V and 6 bases from J, with 11 bases in between. Per the germline V gene, CDR1 is LNHDA and CDR2 is SQIVND (reference sequence). The CDR3 loop spans 15 amino acids. CDR3 in DNA: TGTGCCAGTAGTATAGAGGGCAGCAGATCCGGGGAGCTGTTTTTT. Translating it yields CASSIEGSRSGELFF.

V is TRBV11-2 and J is TRBJ2-7; 7 bases are a match to TRBD2. The junction had 3 bases not matched to a gene; V was cut back by 4 bases and J by 0 bases. The CDR3 length is 14 residues. Germline V gene data show CDR1 as SGHAT and CDR2 as FQNNGV. The CDR3, as DNA: TGTGCCAGCAGCTCGCGGGGGAGCTCCTACGAGCAGTACTTC. Protein: CASSSRGSSYEQYF.

The chain employs TRBV11-2 and TRBJ2-1; weak D call: TRBD1 (6 bases). V was shortened by 6 bases and J by 8 bases, with 14 bases between the two germline ends. Germline assignment: CDR1 SGHAT and CDR2 FQNNGV. The CDR3 spans 13 residues. CDR3 coding DNA: TGTGCCAGCAGGACAACAGGGAAACATGAGCAGTTCTTC. This encodes CASRTTGKHEQFF.

The chain recombines TRBV4-3 with TRBJ1-2; weak D call: TRBD1 (5 bases). The CDR3 has 12 amino acids. V gave up 1 base and J gave up 9 bases, with 9 bases separating them. Germline assignment: CDR1 LGHNA and CDR2 YSLEER. The CDR3 spells CASSQVRGSYTF. CDR3 nucleotide sequence: TGCGCCAGCAGCCAAGTTAGGGGAAGCTACACCTTC.

The chain joins TRBV19 to TRBJ1-6; maybe TRBD1 (5 bases). V lost 8 bases to trimming and J lost 12 bases, with 14 bases between them. This CDR3 has 12 residues. Germline CDR1 is LNHDA and CDR2 is SQIVND (reference sequence). The CDR3: CASFGGLGPLHF. In DNA, the CDR3 is TGTGCCAGTTTTGGGGGTCTGGGACCCCTCCACTTT.

The rearrangement joins TRBV6-5 to TRBJ1-1; D might be TRBD1 (5 bases). The CDR3 has 15 amino acids. Germline-derived CDR1 and CDR2 are MNHEY and SVGAGI. The V end lost 7 bases, the J end lost 7 bases, and 22 bases lay between the germline ends. In nucleotides, the CDR3 is TGTGCCAGCACCTCAGCTGGGCTCGGGGGTAATGAAGCTTTCTTT. The encoded protein is CASTSAGLGGNEAFF.

The CDR3 reads CASSKTAGHLSFYNEQFF. Here the CDR3 DNA reads TGTGCCAGCAGCAAAACTGCAGGGCATTTATCCTTTTACAATGAGCAGTTCTTC. The chain recombines TRBV21-1 with TRBJ2-1; the table's D call, TRBD1, was not checked against the DNA. TRBV21-1 is a recognized pseudogene. This CDR3 has 18 amino acids.

This clone came up once. The rearrangement uses TRBV2 and TRBJ1-2; TRBD1 matches at 7 bases. V shed 3 bases and J 6 bases; nucleotides not matched to a gene: 10. The CDR3 has 15 amino acids. CDR1 and CDR2 from the germline V gene are SNHLY and FYNNEI. The CDR3 coding sequence is TGTGCCAGCAGTGAGCAGGGGGTAGGTGGCGATGGCTACACCTTC. Translating it yields CASSEQGVGGDGYTF.

V gene TRBV5-1 combines with J gene TRBJ2-2; 9 nucleotides line up with TRBD1. The CDR3 sequence is 15 residues long. J lost 4 bases, V lost 3 bases, and 4 bases had no gene match. Germline V CDR1 and CDR2: SGHRS, YFSETQ. The CDR3 spells CASSSDRGSTGELFF. DNA of the CDR3: TGCGCCAGCAGCTCGGACAGGGGATCCACCGGGGAGCTGTTTTTT.

In its sample, this clone was seen a few times. This chain uses TRBV6-5 with TRBJ1-2, with 8 bases matching TRBD1. CDR1 is MNHEY and CDR2 is SVGAGI in the germline V gene. V dropped 11 bases and J dropped 3; count of bases not matched to a gene: 8. The CDR3 covers 13 residues. DNA of the CDR3: TGTGCCGTCCGGGACAGGTTGGACTATGGCTACACCTTC. Protein: CAVRDRLDYGYTF.

This sequence joins TRBV29-1 and TRBJ1-2, with 9 bases lining up with TRBD1. CDR3 length: 13 amino acids. CDR1 and CDR2 (germline): SQVTM, ANQGSEA. The J segment lost 3 bases and the V segment lost 4 bases, leaving 3 bases of the junction unmatched. The CDR3 coding sequence is TGCAGCGTTGGACAGGGGGGGTACTATGGCTACACCTTC. It is translated as CSVGQGGYYGYTF.

The V call is TRBV7-9, the J call TRBJ1-2; D perhaps matches TRBD1 (5 bases). Deletions cut 5 bases from V and 4 bases from J, with 26 bases between. CDR1 and CDR2 (germline): SEHNR, FQNEAQ (reference sequence). The CDR3 is made up of 18 amino acids. CDR3 coding DNA: TGTGCCAGCAGCCCCATGTTAGTTCTTAGGACGGGACTCTATGGCTACACCTTC. Amino acid sequence: CASSPMLVLRTGLYGYTF.

The chain combines TRBV7-9 with TRBJ2-5; the match to TRBD1 covers 9 bases. CDR1 is SEHNR, CDR2 FQNEAQ, per germline (reference sequence). Trimming at V came to 5 bases and at J to 4 bases, leaving 11 bases not matched to a gene. The CDR3 extends over 16 amino acids. This chain's CDR3 is CASSPIGTGLGETQYF. As DNA, the CDR3 is TGTGCCAGCAGCCCAATCGGGACAGGGTTGGGAGAGACCCAGTACTTC.

In its sample, this clone was seen once. The genes are TRBV12-5 and TRBJ1-1; D is unresolved. This CDR3 is built from 12 residues. Trimming pared 7 bases from V and 5 bases from J, leaving 11 bases between. The germline V gene has CDR1 LGHNT and CDR2 FRNRAP. DNA of the CDR3: TGTGCTAGTGCCGCCGCGGGTACTGAAGCTTTCTTT. Translating it yields CASAAAGTEAFF. Using reference TRBV12-5 and TRBJ1-1 for the parts outside the CDR3, the full variable domain is DARVTQTPRHKVTEMGQEVTMRCQPILGHNTVFWYRQTMMQGLELLAYFRNRAPLDDSGMPKDRFSAEMPDATLATLKIQPSEPRDSAVYFCASAAAGTEAFFGQGTRLTVV.

The chain joins TRBV5-4 to TRBJ2-5; 8 bases agree with TRBD2. The germline gives CDR1 SGHNT, CDR2 YYREEE (reference sequence). The CDR3 runs 16 residues. V shed 0 bases and J 4 bases; nucleotides not matched to a gene: 8. This CDR3 reads CASSLVSGGEGETQYF. DNA of the CDR3: TGTGCCAGCAGCTTGGTGTCCGGGGGGGAAGGAGAGACCCAGTACTTC.

The chain links TRBV4-2 to TRBJ1-2, with D possibly TRBD1 on 5 matching bases. CDR1 and CDR2 (germline): LGHNA, YNFKEQ. The CDR3 loop spans 14 amino acids. Trimming removed 0 bases at V and 1 base at J, with 6 bases between. This CDR3 is CASSQDRVNYGYTF. The DNA for the CDR3 is TGTGCCAGCAGCCAAGACAGGGTTAACTATGGCTACACCTTC.

The chain has TRBV14 and TRBJ1-3; no clear D. V lost 7 bases to trimming and J lost 0 bases, with 7 bases between them. Germline V CDR1 and CDR2: SGHDN, FVKESK. This CDR3 spans 13 amino acids. CDR3 DNA: TGTGCCAGCACCCAGAGCTCTGGAAACACCATATATTTT. Translating it yields CASTQSSGNTIYF.

This chain links TRBV7-9 with TRBJ2-7; 10 nucleotides match TRBD2. The CDR3 covers 15 residues. Germline loops: CDR1 SEHNR, CDR2 FQNEAQ (reference sequence). Trimming removed 1 base from V and 4 bases from J; junction bases left unmatched: 4. The CDR3 sequence is CASSLGYSGGYEQYF. CDR3 DNA: TGTGCCAGCAGCTTAGGTTATAGCGGGGGGTACGAGCAGTACTTC.

The chain carries TRBV5-1 and TRBJ1-1; D is unresolved. Between the trimmed V and J ends, which lost 4 bases and 2 bases, there was a span of 9 bases. This CDR3 region has 13 residues. Germline CDR1 SGHRS, CDR2 YFSETQ. CDR3 amino acids: CASSPRSNTEAFF. The CDR3 DNA reads TGCGCCAGCAGCCCCCGGAGCAACACTGAAGCTTTCTTT.